This is a list of T cell receptor beta chains from one sample in a study of cytomegalovirus exposure and HLA in healthy donors. The protocol was immunoSEQ multiplex PCR, while the TCRdb copy is restricted to in-frame clones and leaves out a portion. Found here are approximately 140,000 clones, around 72% of them singletons; the top ten hold approximately 15%. What was sequenced was PBMCs. Receptors were obtained from a human donor in good health. Each CDR3 is given with its conserved first and last residue. D genes are given only for firm matches. Clone size appears in some rows only: once, few, many, or a class for an expanded clone.

v_gene	j_gene	abundance	d_gene	CDR3aa	CDR3nt
TRBV6-5	TRBJ2-3	NA	TRBD2	CASSYSLAGASDTQYF	TGTGCCAGCAGTTACTCGCTAGCGGGGGCCTCAGATACGCAGTATTTT
TRBV4-1	TRBJ2-6	few	TRBD1	CASSPSGQGAGGANVLTF	TGCGCCAGCAGCCCCTCGGGACAGGGGGCAGGTGGGGCCAACGTCCTGACTTTC
TRBV30	TRBJ1-4	NA	NA	CAWSVWEVGEKLFF	TGTGCCTGGAGTGTCTGGGAGGTCGGTGAAAAACTGTTTTTT
TRBV5-4	TRBJ2-5	NA	NA	CASSFTRTTGETQYF	TGTGCCAGCAGCTTTACCCGGACAACCGGGGAGACCCAGTACTTC
TRBV2	TRBJ2-3	few	NA	CASREPPSGQYF	TGTGCCAGCAGGGAACCGCCGTCCGGGCAGTATTTT
TRBV6-6	TRBJ2-1	once	NA	CASTRGSGTFNEQFF	TGTGCCAGCACCCGCGGTAGCGGAACCTTCAATGAGCAGTTCTTC
TRBV4-2	TRBJ1-2	NA	NA	CASTQMVGAGYTF	TGTGCCAGCACCCAAATGGTTGGGGCTGGCTACACCTTC
TRBV2	TRBJ1-5	once	TRBD1	CASSGGQGGNQPQHF	TGTGCCAGCAGTGGCGGACAGGGGGGCAATCAGCCCCAGCATTTT
TRBV7-6	TRBJ2-1	NA	TRBD2	CASSNDDSGRAYNEQFF	TGTGCCAGCAGCAACGATGATAGCGGGAGGGCCTACAATGAGCAGTTCTTC
TRBV2	TRBJ1-5	NA	TRBD1	CASRKETGNNQPQHF	TGTGCCAGCAGAAAGGAGACAGGGAACAATCAGCCCCAGCATTTT